The clone carrying this T cell receptor (beta chain) was seen only once. This entry belongs to a study of cytomegalovirus exposure and HLA in healthy donors. Background on the study: Researchers previously reported finding about 110 million unique TCR beta sequences from some 180 million T cells.

The germline V and J ends were trimmed by 7 bases and 4 bases, with 11 bases remaining between them. The CDR3 is made up of 13 amino acids. Per the germline V gene, CDR1 is LNHDA and CDR2 is SQIVND (reference sequence). The PCR ran on 60 Vbeta and 13 Jbeta primers. Authors' analysis steps: Counted up in a later analysis, unique TCR beta chains came to some 80 million, with around 9.9 million shared. Repertoires were generated with immunoSEQ multiplex PCR, while TCRdb's copy carries only in-frame clones and drops some. V, J and clone size are those of that table, while D and trimming were read from the DNA. The repertoire consists of 120,000 or so clones, with roughly two thirds occurring once and the leading ten covering approximately 1.5%.

V and J are TRBV19 and TRBJ1-3; tentatively, D is TRBD1 (6 bases). The sequenced sample was PBMCs. The receptor was isolated from a man aged 25 to 45 in good health and CMV-seropositive. For the CDR3, the DNA is TGTGCCAGTATCAGGGGCAGCGGAAACACCATATATTTT. Its translation is CASIRGSGNTIYF.